This T cell receptor beta chain comes out of a study of metastatic and nonmetastatic thyroid tumors. Germline assignment: CDR1 MDHEN and CDR2 SYDVKM. The CDR3 loop spans 15 amino acids. Trimming removed 7 bases from V and 0 bases from J, with 13 bases in between. This clone was detected many times. Antigen unknown. Points from the study as a whole: Malignant tumors reportedly showed significantly higher TCR beta diversity than benign nodules in both blood and tumor.

All patients were treatment-naive before thyroid surgery. Original handling: In papillary thyroid cancer, a distant-metastasis classifier was built using CDR3 differences across clinicopathological groups. TCRdb called clones again from the PCR reads with MiXCR. TCRdb's processing, not the study's, gives the V and J calls here. The repertoire holds about 26,000 clones, with about 26% as singletons. This receptor was obtained from a female donor with papillary thyroid cancer or a benign thyroid nodule (not recorded which). Some clones in this sample may be carry-over from other donors' samples. The source material was blood. The chain uses TRBV28 and TRBJ1-5; D is unresolved. Here the CDR3 reads CASTQFGYSNQPQHF. DNA for the CDR3: TGTGCCAGCACTCAATTTGGGTATAGCAATCAGCCCCAGCATTTT.